The 15 T cell receptor beta chains below come from one sample, sequenced in a study of T cell responses to AZD1222 COVID-19 vaccine. Sequenced by immunoSEQ multiplex PCR; TCRdb stores in-frame clones only, minus some. The sample holds about 140,000 clones, around 90% seen once. This specimen consisted of peripheral blood, obtained on day 0 of AZD1222 vaccination. These receptors all come from an adult in good health.

The genes are TRBV6-5 and TRBJ2-1; 9 bases are shared with TRBD2. Germline V gene data show CDR1 as MNHEY and CDR2 as SVGAGI. The ends lost 8 bases at V and 10 bases at J; junction bases unmatched: 6. This CDR3 spans 12 amino acids. CDR3 sequence (DNA): TGTGCCAGCTTTTACCTAGCGGGGGAGCAGTTCTTC. Its protein product is CASFYLAGEQFF.

The chain is built from TRBV15 and TRBJ2-3; perhaps TRBD2 as D (6 bases). Germline V CDR1 and CDR2: LNHNV, YYDKDF (reference sequence). Trimming pared 1 base from V and 3 bases from J, leaving 8 bases between. CDR3 length equals 14 residues. This CDR3 reads CATSRGGGTDTQYF. In DNA form, the CDR3 reads TGTGCCACCAGCAGAGGTGGGGGGACAGATACGCAGTATTTT. Using reference TRBV15 and TRBJ2-3 for the parts outside the CDR3, the full variable domain is DAMVIQNPRYQVTQFGKPVTLSCSQTLNHNVMYWYQQKSSQAPKLLFHYYDKDFNNEADTPDNFQSRRPNTSFCFLDIRSPGLGDTAMYLCATSRGGGTDTQYFGPGTRLTVL.

This clone was found once. The rearrangement links TRBV12-3 or TRBV12-4 to TRBJ1-3, with no clear D. With 3 bases removed from V and 7 bases from J, the gap between germline ends came to 10 bases. The CDR3 is 13 residues long. The CDR3 reads CASSLYGYNTIYF. The CDR3, as DNA: TGTGCCAGCAGTTTGTATGGCTATAACACCATATATTTT.

The V gene is TRBV7-8, the J gene TRBJ1-1; the D gene is possibly TRBD1 (5 bases). V was shortened by 1 base and J by 5 bases, with 17 bases between the two germline ends. Per the germline V gene, CDR1 is SGHVS and CDR2 is FQNEAQ. This CDR3 is 16 amino acids long. Written as DNA, the CDR3 is TGTGCCAGCAGCTTAGTTTTTGGGGATCAGGGAACTGAAGCTTTCTTT. The encoded protein is CASSLVFGDQGTEAFF.

This chain uses TRBV10-2 with TRBJ1-6; no definite D call. Deletions cut 7 bases from V and 1 base from J, with 8 bases between. This CDR3 is built from 14 residues. CDR1 is WSHSY, CDR2 SAAADI, per germline. The CDR3 region is CASTIESYNSPLHF. CDR3 nucleotides: TGCGCCAGCACCATCGAATCCTATAATTCACCCCTCCACTTT.

The chain combines TRBV27 with TRBJ2-7, with D possibly being TRBD1 (5 bases). Germline values: CDR1 MNHEY, CDR2 SMNVEV (reference sequence). V shed 5 bases and J shed 2 bases, with 13 bases lying between them. The CDR3 extends over 14 amino acids. The CDR3 DNA reads TGTGCCAGCAGTCCGCAAGGGGTACCCTACGAGCAGTACTTC. Encoded protein: CASSPQGVPYEQYF.

This sequence joins TRBV6-5 and TRBJ1-1; D is uncertain. V gave up 10 bases and J gave up 1 base, with 16 bases separating them. CDR3 size: 14 residues. CDR1 and CDR2 (germline): MNHEY, SVGAGI. CDR3 sequence (DNA): TGTGCCACCAAACGGAGCACAGCGAACACTGAAGCTTTCTTT. This codes for CATKRSTANTEAFF.

The chain carries TRBV18 and TRBJ1-5; 7 bases agree with TRBD1. The germline V gene encodes CDR1 KGHSH and CDR2 LQKENI. Trimming took 3 bases from V and 5 from J; bases not matched to a gene: 7. The CDR3 extends over 15 amino acids. The CDR3 bases are TGTGCCAGCTCACCTAATACAGGGGCAGATCAGCCCCAGCATTTT. Translated, it gives CASSPNTGADQPQHF.

The gene calls are TRBV30 and TRBJ2-7; the D is unclear. The V end was cut by 1 base, the J end by 2 bases, with 12 bases between. Per the germline V gene, CDR1 is GTSNPN and CDR2 is SVGIG (reference sequence). The length of the CDR3 is 14 residues. Here the CDR3 reads CAWSDGLPPYEQYF. DNA of the CDR3: TGTGCCTGGAGTGACGGGTTACCCCCCTACGAGCAGTACTTC.

The rearrangement uses TRBV12-3 or TRBV12-4 and TRBJ2-7, with TRBD1 matching 8 bases. Trimming removed 7 bases from V and 6 bases from J; junction bases left unmatched: 5. CDR3 length: 12 amino acids. In DNA form, the CDR3 reads TGTGCCAGCACGAGGACAGGGAGCGAGCAGTACTTC. Amino acid sequence: CASTRTGSEQYF.

The gene calls are TRBV14 and TRBJ1-1; D is undetermined. The CDR3 has 13 amino acids. V was cut by 6 bases and J by 1 base, with 9 bases left in between. Germline CDR1 reads SGHDN; CDR2 reads FVKESK. The CDR3 sequence: CASRTAENTEAFF. The CDR3, as DNA: TGTGCCAGCAGAACCGCAGAGAACACTGAAGCTTTCTTT.

J is TRBJ2-3 and V is TRBV28, with 11 positions matching TRBD1. CDR1 is MDHEN, CDR2 SYDVKM, per germline. This CDR3 has 15 amino acids. The V gene end was trimmed by 6 bases and the J gene end by 11 bases; junction bases not matched to a gene: 13. The CDR3, as DNA: TGTGCCAGCAGCCCCGGGACAGGGGGTTCCCGGGGGCAGTATTTT. It yields the protein CASSPGTGGSRGQYF.

The gene calls are TRBV13 and TRBJ2-3; 8 positions agree with TRBD1. CDR1 is PRHDT and CDR2 is FYEKMQ in the germline V gene (reference sequence). The trim removed 3 bases at V and 4 bases at J, leaving 6 bases unmatched. The CDR3 covers 15 residues. The CDR3 loop is CASSFSQGAADTQYF. DNA of the CDR3: TGTGCCAGCAGCTTTTCGCAGGGGGCCGCAGATACGCAGTATTTT.

This clone was detected only once. V and J are TRBV6-5 and TRBJ2-3, with a possible D match to TRBD2 (6 bases). Per the germline V gene, CDR1 is MNHEY and CDR2 is SVGAGI. Trimming removed 4 bases from V and 8 bases from J, with 19 bases in between. The CDR3 is made up of 15 amino acids. CDR3 loop: CASSSGDSGDVTQYF. CDR3 coding DNA: TGTGCCAGCAGTTCGGGGGATTCTGGGGACGTTACGCAGTATTTT.

This clone was seen more than once but under ten times. The chain has TRBV10-2 and TRBJ1-6; a possible D gene is TRBD1 (6 bases). This CDR3 is 13 amino acids long. The V gene lost 5 bases and the J gene lost 4 bases, with 6 bases spanning the gap. Germline lookup yields CDR1 WSHSY and CDR2 SAAADI. CDR3 loop: CASSTGYNSPLHF. The CDR3 coding sequence is TGCGCCAGCAGTACAGGGTATAATTCACCCCTCCACTTT.